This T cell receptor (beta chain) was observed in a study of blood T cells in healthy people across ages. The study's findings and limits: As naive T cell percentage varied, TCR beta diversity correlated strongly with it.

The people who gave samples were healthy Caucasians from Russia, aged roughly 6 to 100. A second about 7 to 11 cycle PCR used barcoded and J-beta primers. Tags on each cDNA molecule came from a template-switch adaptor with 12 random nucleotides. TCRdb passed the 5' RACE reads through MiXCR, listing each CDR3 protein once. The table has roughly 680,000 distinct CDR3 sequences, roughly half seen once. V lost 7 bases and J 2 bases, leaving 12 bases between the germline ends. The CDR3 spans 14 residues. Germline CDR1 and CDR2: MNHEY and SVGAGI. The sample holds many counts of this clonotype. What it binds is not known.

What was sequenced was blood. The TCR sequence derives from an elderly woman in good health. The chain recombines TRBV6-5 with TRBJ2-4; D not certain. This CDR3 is CASTSAMPKNIQYF. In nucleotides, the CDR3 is TGTGCCAGCACCTCCGCGATGCCCAAAAACATTCAGTACTTC.